These 27 T cell receptor beta chains were sequenced from one sample in a study of cytomegalovirus exposure and HLA in healthy donors. PCR used 60 Vbeta primers and 13 Jbeta primers. TCRdb's table, derived via immunoSEQ multiplex PCR, lists solely in-frame clones and lacks some. The sample includes 150,000 or so clones, 50% to 75% of them seen just once. Source material: PBMCs. The receptors stem from a woman aged 30 to 39 in good health and CMV-seropositive.

The chain is built from TRBV11-2 and TRBJ2-7; perhaps TRBD2 as D (6 bases). V was cut by 4 bases and J by 4 bases, with 26 bases left in between. The CDR3 spans 18 residues. CDR1 and CDR2 (germline): SGHAT, FQNNGV. The CDR3 is CASSSRDSLACGEYEQYF. The CDR3 DNA sequence: TGTGCCAGCAGCTCCCGGGACTCACTAGCCTGTGGGGAATACGAGCAGTACTTC.

The chain has TRBV15 and TRBJ1-2; TRBD1 is a possible D gene (5 bases). In germline, CDR1 is LNHNV, CDR2 YYDKDF (reference sequence). This CDR3 is built from 16 residues. V shed 0 bases and J shed 2 bases, with 13 bases lying between them. The CDR3 nucleotides read TGTGCCACCAGCAGAGATTTATTGCAGGGCAACTATGGCTACACCTTC. It is translated as CATSRDLLQGNYGYTF. Variable domain in full (rest from reference TRBV15 and TRBJ1-2): DAMVIQNPRYQVTQFGKPVTLSCSQTLNHNVMYWYQQKSSQAPKLLFHYYDKDFNNEADTPDNFQSRRPNTSFCFLDIRSPGLGDTAMYLCATSRDLLQGNYGYTFGSGTRLTVV.

V gene TRBV10-3 combines with J gene TRBJ2-7; maybe TRBD2 (6 bases). Germline V gene lookup returns CDR1 ENHRY and CDR2 SYGVKD. Between the trimmed V and J ends, which lost 4 bases and 5 bases, there was a span of 12 bases. This CDR3 region has 13 residues. CDR3 DNA: TGTGCCATCAGTGTAGGGCGGGAAGACGAGCAGTACTTC. Translated: CAISVGREDEQYF.

The chain carries TRBV14 and TRBJ2-5; 8 nucleotides align to TRBD1. V shed 4 bases, J shed 5 bases, and the junction held 12 bases outside the gene matches. CDR1 is SGHDN, CDR2 FVKESK, per germline. The CDR3 length is 16 residues. The DNA for the CDR3 is TGTGCCAGCAGCCCCTGGGGAACAGGGGGTCGGGAGACCCAGTACTTC. Translation: CASSPWGTGGRETQYF.

The count of this clone is one. The gene calls are TRBV9 and TRBJ1-1, with TRBD1 identical over 11 bases. Germline trimming cut 4 bases from V and 7 bases from J; bases unmatched to any gene: 9. Per germline, CDR1 SGDLS and CDR2 YYNGEE. The CDR3 spans 15 residues. The CDR3 sequence: CASSTLRDRGIEAFF. CDR3 nucleotide sequence: TGTGCCAGCAGCACGCTCCGGGACAGGGGGATTGAAGCTTTCTTT.

The CDR3 protein is CASSPQPGTGRDTQYF. As DNA, the CDR3 is TGTGCCAGCAGCCCACAACCTGGGACAGGCCGAGATACGCAGTATTTT. V gene TRBV11-2 combines with J gene TRBJ2-3, with TRBD1 matching 8 bases. CDR1 is SGHAT and CDR2 is FQNNGV in the germline V gene. J gave up 5 bases and V 5 bases, and 12 bases lay outside the gene matches. The CDR3 is 16 residues long.

The gene calls are TRBV7-8 and TRBJ1-1, with D hard to call. Germline lookup yields CDR1 SGHVS and CDR2 FQNEAQ. The CDR3 covers 13 residues. The V and J ends lost 2 bases and 10 bases respectively, with 14 bases between them. The chain's CDR3 is CASSLNGRGVAFF. The CDR3 bases are TGTGCCAGCAGCTTAAACGGGCGCGGGGTAGCTTTCTTT.

The chain recombines TRBV27 with TRBJ1-5; unclear D gene. The ends were cut back, 4 bases at V and 7 bases at J, with 11 bases in the middle. The CDR3 is 13 residues long. Germline lookup yields CDR1 MNHEY and CDR2 SMNVEV (reference sequence). Written as DNA, the CDR3 is TGTGCCAGCAGTTCCACGGTTGTGCAGCCCCAGCATTTT. Its translation is CASSSTVVQPQHF.

This clone occurred a few times. The chain joins TRBV18 to TRBJ2-3; D call uncertain. From germline, CDR1 is KGHSH and CDR2 LQKENI. The ends were cut back, 4 bases at V and 1 base at J, with 9 bases in the middle. There are 14 residues in the CDR3. The CDR3 protein is CASSRLMRTDTQYF. The CDR3 DNA follows: TGTGCCAGCTCACGACTGATGCGCACAGATACGCAGTATTTT.

V and J are TRBV30 and TRBJ1-2; D is unclear. The germline CDR1 and CDR2 sequences are GTSNPN and SVGIG (reference sequence). This CDR3 spans 13 amino acids. The V end lost 1 base, the J end lost 1 base, and 7 bases lay between the germline ends. CDR3: CAWSAGSNYGYTF. CDR3 DNA: TGTGCCTGGAGTGCGGGAAGTAACTATGGCTACACCTTC. Combining the CDR3 with reference TRBV30 and TRBJ1-2 gives the whole variable domain SQTIHQWPATLVQPVGSPLSLECTVEGTSNPNLYWYRQAAGRGLQLLFYSVGIGQISSEVPQNLSASRPQDRQFILSSKKLLLSDSGFYLCAWSAGSNYGYTFGSGTRLTVV.

This clone was detected a few times. The chain has TRBV18 and TRBJ2-1; 10 nucleotides align to TRBD2. Trimming cost V 2 bases and J 7 bases; bases outside gene matches: 8. Germline V gives CDR1 KGHSH, CDR2 LQKENI. CDR3 length equals 16 residues. The CDR3 reads CASSPVASGSKNEQFF. CDR3 in DNA: TGTGCCAGCTCACCAGTGGCTAGCGGGAGCAAGAATGAGCAGTTCTTC.

This clone was picked up a small number of times. This chain connects TRBV6-4 to TRBJ2-1; the D gene is possibly TRBD2 (6 bases). Trimming took off 2 bases at V and 5 bases at J, with 13 bases between the two ends. The CDR3 runs 15 residues. Per germline, CDR1 MRHNA and CDR2 SNTAGT. The CDR3 loop reads CASSDDLEGHNEQFF. The CDR3 DNA reads as TGTGCCAGCAGTGACGACCTGGAGGGGCACAATGAGCAGTTCTTC.

Concerning this clone: One junction end does not reproduce the germline sequence, and a read error may be involved. The chain combines TRBV10-1 with TRBJ1-1, with 8 bases identical to TRBD1. This CDR3 spans 15 amino acids. The germline CDR1 and CDR2 sequences are WNHNN and SYGVQD (reference sequence). CDR3 sequence (DNA): TGCGCCAGCAGCGAGTGGGGACAGGAGACTGGCAAAGCTTTCTTT. Its translation: CASSEWGQETGKAFF.

This rearrangement joins TRBV27 to TRBJ2-5; D call uncertain. The CDR3 spans 14 residues. Germline V lookup: CDR1 MNHEY, CDR2 SMNVEV (reference sequence). V gave up 6 bases and J gave up 7 bases, with 18 bases separating them. The DNA for the CDR3 is TGTGCCAGCAGACCCCCAAGGTCCACGGGGACCCAGTACTTC. Residues: CASRPPRSTGTQYF.

J is TRBJ2-3 and V is TRBV19, with 8 bases lining up with TRBD2. This CDR3 spans 17 amino acids. Per the germline V gene, CDR1 is LNHDA and CDR2 is SQIVND (reference sequence). The ends lost 4 bases at V and 0 bases at J; junction bases unmatched: 9. The CDR3 protein is CASSTFSGTTSTDTQYF. Written as DNA, the CDR3 is TGTGCCAGTAGTACTTTTAGCGGGACAACTAGCACAGATACGCAGTATTTT. The full variable domain, with the rest looked up from reference TRBV19 and TRBJ2-3, is DGGITQSPKYLFRKEGQNVTLSCEQNLNHDAMYWYRQDPGQGLRLIYYSQIVNDFQKGDIAEGYSVSREKKESFPLTVTSAQKNPTAFYLCASSTFSGTTSTDTQYFGPGTRLTVL.

In its sample, this clone was seen a few times. This chain joins TRBV30 and TRBJ1-5, with D unclear. CDR3 length equals 12 residues. CDR1 and CDR2 (germline): GTSNPN, SVGIG (reference sequence). V lost 4 bases to trimming and J lost 0 bases, with 4 bases between them. The CDR3 loop is CAWTNSNQPQHF. The CDR3 coding sequence is TGTGCCTGGACAAATAGCAATCAGCCCCAGCATTTT.

This clone was observed a few times. The genes are TRBV7-9 and TRBJ2-5; TRBD2 matches at 11 bases. Germline CDR1 is SEHNR and CDR2 is FQNEAQ (reference sequence). Losses at the gene ends were 4 bases for V and 5 bases for J; bases not matched to a gene: 9. The CDR3 loop spans 16 amino acids. In nucleotides, the CDR3 is TGTGCCAGCAGCTCCCCTAGCGGGAGGATTAAGGAGACCCAGTACTTC. Translation gives CASSSPSGRIKETQYF. The variable domain in full, completed from reference TRBV7-9 and TRBJ2-5, reads DTGVSQNPRHKITKRGQNVTFRCDPISEHNRLYWYRQTLGQGPEFLTYFQNEAQLEKSRLLSDRFSAERPKGSFSTLEIQRTEQGDSAMYLCASSSPSGRIKETQYFGPGTRLLVL.

On this clone: The junction departs from the called germline gene at one end, perhaps through a read error. The J gene is TRBJ2-2, the V gene TRBV6-1; weak D call: TRBD2 (7 bases). The CDR3 extends over 14 amino acids. Germline V gene data show CDR1 as MNHNS and CDR2 as SASEGT. CDR3 protein: CASREGGGAGELFF. The CDR3, as DNA: TGTGCCAGCAGGGAAGGAGGGGGGGCCGGGGAGCTGTTTTTT.

The chain combines TRBV5-1 with TRBJ1-6; 9 bases agree with TRBD1. Germline trimming cut 1 base from V and 7 bases from J; bases unmatched to any gene: 9. The CDR3 contains 17 residues. Per germline, CDR1 SGHRS and CDR2 YFSETQ. The CDR3 DNA is TGCGCCAGCAGCTTGTTCACCGGGACAGGGTTGAATTCACCCCTCCACTTT. Amino acids: CASSLFTGTGLNSPLHF.

DNA for the CDR3: TGTGCCAGCAGTTTGTGGGGGCCCGATCAGCCCCAGCATTTT. Translation: CASSLWGPDQPQHF. V and J are TRBV27 and TRBJ1-5; TRBD1 is a possible D gene (6 bases). With 3 bases removed from V and 5 bases from J, the gap between germline ends came to 11 bases. The CDR3 length is 14 residues. CDR1 is MNHEY, CDR2 SMNVEV, per germline (reference sequence).

This clone has more than one count but fewer than ten. The chain carries TRBV6-5 and TRBJ1-1; D is uncertain. The CDR3 sequence is 14 residues long. The V gene lost 4 bases and the J gene lost 6 bases, with 15 bases spanning the gap. Germline V gene lookup returns CDR1 MNHEY and CDR2 SVGAGI. For the CDR3, the DNA is TGTGCCAGCAGTTGGATAAACAGAAGTCCTGAAGCTTTCTTT. Translated, it gives CASSWINRSPEAFF.

The rearrangement links TRBV5-1 to TRBJ2-6; TRBD1 might be the D (6 bases). The CDR3 contains 16 residues. Deletions cut 4 bases from V and 2 bases from J, with 13 bases between. CDR1 and CDR2 (germline): SGHRS, YFSETQ. The chain's CDR3 is CASSPPQGTGANVLTF. The CDR3 DNA is TGCGCCAGCAGCCCCCCACAGGGAACTGGGGCCAACGTCCTGACTTTC.

The V gene is TRBV27, the J gene TRBJ2-5; tentatively, D is TRBD2 (6 bases). The length of the CDR3 is 19 residues. V lost 0 bases, J lost 4 bases, and 24 bases lay in between. CDR1 and CDR2 from the germline V gene are MNHEY and SMNVEV (reference sequence). In DNA form, the CDR3 reads TGTGCCAGCAGTTTATCGTTCGGGGACTCTATACGCCTCGCAGAGACCCAGTACTTC. Its translation: CASSLSFGDSIRLAETQYF.

V gene TRBV10-1 combines with J gene TRBJ2-7; 9 bases match TRBD1. This CDR3 region has 13 residues. V was pared by 9 bases and J by 6 bases, with 9 bases of the junction left unmatched. Germline V gene data show CDR1 as WNHNN and CDR2 as SYGVQD (reference sequence). The CDR3 region is CASRPGTGSEQYF. In DNA form, the CDR3 reads TGCGCCAGTAGACCCGGGACAGGGAGCGAGCAGTACTTC.

The chain uses TRBV6-6 and TRBJ1-2; TRBD1 might be the D (6 bases). Looked up from germline, CDR1 is MNHNY and CDR2 is SVGAGI (reference sequence). There are 14 residues in the CDR3. The V end lost 5 bases, the J end lost 0 bases, and 10 bases lay between the germline ends. The DNA for the CDR3 is TGTGCCAGCAGTAACCAGGGGACTAACTATGGCTACACCTTC. This sequence encodes CASSNQGTNYGYTF.

The J gene is TRBJ1-5, the V gene TRBV11-2; 10 nucleotides agree with TRBD1. V dropped 5 bases and J dropped 4; count of bases not matched to a gene: 5. The CDR3 totals 15 residues. Germline V gene sequence: CDR1 SGHAT, CDR2 FQNNGV. The CDR3: CASSVRDRGNQPQHF. The CDR3 nucleotides are TGTGCCAGCAGCGTTCGGGACAGGGGTAATCAGCCCCAGCATTTT.

This clone has more than one count but fewer than ten. This sequence joins TRBV19 and TRBJ2-5, with no clear D. Germline-derived CDR1 and CDR2 are LNHDA and SQIVND (reference sequence). This CDR3 has 14 residues. The germline V and J ends were trimmed by 3 bases and 5 bases, with 13 bases remaining between them. CDR3 loop: CASSISYVVETQYF. DNA for the CDR3: TGTGCCAGTAGTATTAGCTACGTGGTGGAGACCCAGTACTTC.